This TCR beta chain was captured in a study of vaccination and CD4 T cells after COVID-19. Study background: Overlapping spike peptides of SARS-CoV-2, HCoV-NL63, HCoV-OC43 and HCoV-229E were used, and cells were stimulated with them.

Trimming removed 0 bases from V and 5 bases from J, with 13 bases in between. The CDR3 has 14 amino acids. CDR1 and CDR2 (germline): DFQATT, SNEGSKA (reference sequence). This clonotype occurred a few times. Its specificity is unknown. Treatment here: roughly 10-day PBMC culture with coronavirus spike peptide pools or control peptides (ViraFEST assay). Peptide pool stimulation in ViraFEST expanded antigen-specific T cells, whose TCRs were then sequenced. Oncomine TCR Beta short-read sequencing was applied to DNA from cultured CD4+ T cells. In TCRdb, the PCR reads were re-called with MiXCR into one record per CDR3 protein. The sample records under 9,000 distinct CDR3 sequences, less than 65% being singletons.

The sequences come from cultured CD4+ T cells from blood, collected after SARS-CoV-2 vaccination. The receptor was isolated from a human donor with COVID-19. V gene TRBV20-1 combines with J gene TRBJ2-5; TRBD2 is a possible D gene (6 bases). CDR3 region: CSARDYLAGETQYF. The DNA for the CDR3 is TGCAGTGCTAGAGATTATCTTGCGGGGGAGACCCAGTACTTC.